This T cell receptor (beta chain) was profiled in a study of shared clonotypes between healthy human individuals. Study conclusions and caveats: Sampling included only blood; tissue repertoires likely differ.

Donors comprised healthy HIV-negative adults lacking recent acute infections or vaccinations. Germline V lookup: CDR1 SGDLS, CDR2 YYNGEE. CDR3 length: 15 amino acids. Germline trimming cut 3 bases from V and 2 bases from J; bases unmatched to any gene: 8. Assay runs were performed at deep level. Repertoires were generated with immunoSEQ multiplex PCR, while TCRdb's copy carries only in-frame clones and drops some. Of around 1.5 million clones in the sample, roughly 98% were seen once. In the case of this clone: What it recognizes is unknown.

The chain recombines TRBV9 with TRBJ2-7, with 7 bases identical to TRBD1. Sequenced material: naive CD4+ T cells sorted from blood. Subset indicated: CD45RA+ positively selected. The receptor was isolated from a man aged 25 to 45 in good health. Here the CDR3 DNA reads TGTGCCAGCAGCGCCACCGGGACAGAGACCTACGAGCAGTACTTC. Residues: CASSATGTETYEQYF.